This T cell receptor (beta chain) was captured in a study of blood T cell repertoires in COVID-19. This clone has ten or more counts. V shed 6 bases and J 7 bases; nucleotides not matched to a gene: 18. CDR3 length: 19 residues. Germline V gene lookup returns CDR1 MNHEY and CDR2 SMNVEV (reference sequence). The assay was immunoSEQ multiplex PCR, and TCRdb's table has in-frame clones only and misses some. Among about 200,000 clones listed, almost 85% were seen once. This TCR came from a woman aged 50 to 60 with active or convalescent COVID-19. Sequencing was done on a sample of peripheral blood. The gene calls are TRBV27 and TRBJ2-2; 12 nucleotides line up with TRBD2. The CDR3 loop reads CASRETPGTSGQWIGELFF. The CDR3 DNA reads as TGTGCCAGCAGAGAGACTCCCGGGACTAGCGGGCAATGGATCGGGGAGCTGTTTTTT.